This T cell receptor beta chain was captured in a study of early T cells in non-severe SARS-CoV-2 infection. The sample holds many counts of this clonotype. The CDR3 contains 16 residues. Trimming pared 5 bases from V and 10 bases from J, leaving 21 bases between. CDR1 is SGHVS, CDR2 FNYEAQ, per germline. The TCR library protocol attached unique molecular identifiers to the individual cDNA molecules. Using its own MiXCR run on the 5' RACE reads, TCRdb lists one record per CDR3 protein. The repertoire includes 70,000 to 85,000 distinct CDR3 sequences, about 5% of them detected once, and under 8% sits in the top ten.

The sequence derives from an adult who was a healthcare worker with PCR-confirmed SARS-CoV-2 infection or an uninfected control (not recorded which). The rearrangement links TRBV7-6 to TRBJ1-6; D is perhaps TRBD1 (5 bases). The source material was whole blood, sampled at baseline. CDR3 amino acids: CASSQEGRAQRSPLHF. CDR3 in DNA: TGTGCCAGCAGCCAGGAGGGACGGGCGCAGCGGTCACCCCTCCACTTT.